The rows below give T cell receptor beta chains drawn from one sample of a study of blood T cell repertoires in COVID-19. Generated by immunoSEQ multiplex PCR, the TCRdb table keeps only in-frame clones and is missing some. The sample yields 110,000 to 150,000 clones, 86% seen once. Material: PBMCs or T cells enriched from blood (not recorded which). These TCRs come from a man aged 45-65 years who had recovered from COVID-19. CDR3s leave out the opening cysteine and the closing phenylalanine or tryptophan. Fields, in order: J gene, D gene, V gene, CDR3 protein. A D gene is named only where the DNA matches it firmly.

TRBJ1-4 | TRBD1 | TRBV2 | ASREDRVGTEKLF
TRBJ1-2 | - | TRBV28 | ASSREWNYGYT
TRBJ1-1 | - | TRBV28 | ASRPTGKNTEAF
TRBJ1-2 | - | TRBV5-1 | ASSFEGIGYGYT
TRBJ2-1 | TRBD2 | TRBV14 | ASSQVASGRAEQF
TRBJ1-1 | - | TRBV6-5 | ASSVTEMNTEAF
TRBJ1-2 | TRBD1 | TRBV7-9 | ASSKPSGQGAGYT
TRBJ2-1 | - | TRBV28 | ASSFTVTRETGDEQF
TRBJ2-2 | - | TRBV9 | ASTSRPEGNTGELF
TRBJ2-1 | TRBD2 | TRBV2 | ASKRGEYNEQF
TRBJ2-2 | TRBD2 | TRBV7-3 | ASSRTGGNTGELF
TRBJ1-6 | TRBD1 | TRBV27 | ASSLSWTGNSPLH
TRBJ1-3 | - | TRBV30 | AWSRESPGNTIY
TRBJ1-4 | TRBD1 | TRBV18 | ASSRTGQGSGEKLF
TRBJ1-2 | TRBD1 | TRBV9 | ASSPGQSRGYT
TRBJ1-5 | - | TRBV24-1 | ATSVLRDTYWGQPQH
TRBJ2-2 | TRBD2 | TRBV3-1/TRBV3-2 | ASSGGGTNTGELF
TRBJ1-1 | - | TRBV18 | ASSPGGSVEAF
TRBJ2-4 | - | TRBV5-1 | ASSPEGPKGAKNIQY
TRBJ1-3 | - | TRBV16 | ASSQLAGPSGNTIY
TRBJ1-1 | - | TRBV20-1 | SASRETNTEAF
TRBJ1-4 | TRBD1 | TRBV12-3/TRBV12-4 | ASRSTGGKLF
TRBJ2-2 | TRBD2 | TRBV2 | ASSASGGTGELF